This T cell receptor beta chain originates from a study of T cells in pancreatic ductal adenocarcinoma. Only in-frame clones appear in the TCRdb table, and some are missing; sequencing was by immunoSEQ multiplex PCR. The table has tens of thousands of clones, approximately 94% seen once; the top ten hold roughly 2%. General study findings and limits: Tumor samples had fewer productive templates and approximately 8-fold fewer unique clonotypes than blood. The resected cohort was biased toward the minority with early-stage disease. Enrichment of CD45RO+ effector over naive T cells in tumors may bias clonality.

On this clone: Its antigen is not identified.

Selected pancreatic ductal adenocarcinoma patients had undergone surgery without neoadjuvant therapy. The CDR3 runs 16 residues. CDR1 is SGHAT and CDR2 is FQNNGV in the germline V gene. The trim removed 3 bases at V and 3 bases at J, leaving 8 bases unmatched. The sample comprised PBMCs. The chain carries TRBV11-2 and TRBJ2-7; TRBD2 matches 10 bases. The clonotype was recovered from a human donor with pancreatic ductal adenocarcinoma. CDR3 in amino acids: CASSFSVIAGGYEQYF. Written as DNA, the CDR3 is TGTGCCAGCAGCTTTTCCGTAATAGCGGGAGGCTACGAGCAGTACTTC.